This T cell receptor beta chain comes out of a study of spatial heterogeneity in lung cancer (dated by TCRdb to about 2019). With regard to the full study: More beta-chain than alpha-chain transcripts were consistently detected, likely reflecting higher beta-chain transcript abundance. At surgery, both alpha and beta chains were TCR-sequenced in roughly 230 tumor regions, fewer than 85 matched nontumor lung samples and some 60 PBMC samples. In the raw uncorrected reads, each unique combination of TCR and UMI appeared more than ten times on average. Nonsynonymous mutation counts, determined by whole-exome sequencing of tumor tissue, were related to features of the TCR repertoire. The study quantitatively compared TCR alpha and beta repertoires across multiple tumor regions, matched nontumor lung and blood in non-small cell lung cancer. Overall study outcomes, separate from this receptor: Additional single-cell paired TCR alpha and beta sequencing was considered necessary to confirm, at a functional level, the hypothesis that regional TCRs recognize regional mutations.

This specimen's time point label, per the study, means: sample taken at primary tumor resection. For TCR sequencing, whole RNA was extracted from tumor and nontumor lung tissue, or from cryopreserved PBMC samples, and no cell sorting was done. The donors were 60 to 80 patients from the lung TRACERx cohort who had early-stage, untreated non-small cell lung cancer. Only patients for whom sufficient RNA was available from at least two tumor regions were selected for TCR sequencing. A lung pathologist reviewed the tumor and adjacent nontumor lung specimens before the specimens were selected. The receptor library was made with 5' RACE. For sequencing, a NextSeq 500 was employed. In the TCR library protocol, a unique molecular identifier was attached to each TCR cDNA molecule so that PCR and sequencing errors could be corrected. On the study's bioinformatics: TCR identification, UMI-based error correction and CDR3 extraction were performed with Decombinator tools. Expanded TCRs were defined as those above a frequency of 2 per 1,000, corresponding to the top 1% of the tumor frequency distribution. Renyi diversity was calculated using the R vegan package after each repertoire was subsampled 100 times to 5,000 TCRs. CDR3 similarity networks were built from amino acid triplet string-kernel similarity, connecting CDR3s with pairwise similarity above 0.82. TCRdb passed the public sequencing reads through fastp at Q25 and MiXCR, retaining productive beta sequences. Each CDR3 protein gets just one entry, which takes the most common genes and DNA from the rows behind it. The V and J calls shown here were made by TCRdb, not taken from the authors' results. A total of some 6,900 distinct CDR3 sequences appear in this sample, approximately 4% of them only once. The ten largest clonotypes hold 20% to 25% of the sample.

This clonotype has at least ten counts. This receptor's antigen is unknown. Qualities for individual bases were not recorded, and no much larger clone is one base off. Because the library targeted alpha chains, this beta chain is an off-target read whose size means little. V gives up 0 bases and J gives up 2 bases, and the segment between their germline ends measures 21 bases. The germline V gene supplies CDR1 SGHDT and CDR2 YYEEEE. The CDR3 contains 18 residues, cysteine and phenylalanine counted. Of all the DNA, just the CDR3 is kept, 54 bases in frame from base 1. The TCR comes from a female donor with early-stage non-small cell lung cancer. Recombination linked TRBV5-6 to TRBJ2-7; the best D guess is TRBD1, with 6 bases matching. Specimen: normal lung tissue next to the tumor, collected at surgery. The CDR3 reads as follows: CASSLGELRGSLAYEQYF. The DNA sequence follows: TGTGCCAGCAGCTTGGGAGAACTCAGGGGTAGCCTGGCCTACGAGCAGTACTTC.